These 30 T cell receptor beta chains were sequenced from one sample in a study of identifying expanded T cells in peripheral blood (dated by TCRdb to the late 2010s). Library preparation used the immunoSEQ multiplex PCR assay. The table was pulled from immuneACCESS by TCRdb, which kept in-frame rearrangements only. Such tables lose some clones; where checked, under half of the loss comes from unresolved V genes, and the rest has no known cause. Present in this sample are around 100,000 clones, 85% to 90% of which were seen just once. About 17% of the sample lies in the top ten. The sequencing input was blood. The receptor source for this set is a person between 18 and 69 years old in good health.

This CDR3 is CASSHQDSAYGYTF. The CDR3 nucleotides are TGCGCCAGCAGCCATCAAGACTCCGCCTATGGCTACACCTTC. V and J are TRBV4-3 and TRBJ1-2; no firm D call. The CDR3 sequence is 14 residues long. Germline V gene lookup returns CDR1 LGHNA and CDR2 YSLEER. Trimming removed 3 bases from V and 4 bases from J, with 12 bases in between.

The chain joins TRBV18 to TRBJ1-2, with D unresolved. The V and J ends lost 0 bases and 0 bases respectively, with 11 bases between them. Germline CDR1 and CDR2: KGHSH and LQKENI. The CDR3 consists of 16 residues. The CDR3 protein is CASSPPGAKTNYGYTF. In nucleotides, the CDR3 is TGTGCCAGCTCACCACCTGGTGCTAAAACTAACTATGGCTACACCTTC.

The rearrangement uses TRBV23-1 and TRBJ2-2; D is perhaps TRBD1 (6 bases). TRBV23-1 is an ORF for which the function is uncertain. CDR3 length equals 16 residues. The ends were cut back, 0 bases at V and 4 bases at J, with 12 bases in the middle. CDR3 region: CASSQSMGAGTGELFF. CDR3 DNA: TGCGCCAGCAGTCAATCGATGGGGGCTGGCACCGGGGAGCTGTTTTTT.

The CDR3 loop reads CASSYGFGGTEAFF. The CDR3 DNA is TGTGCCAGCAGTTACGGGTTTGGGGGGACTGAAGCTTTCTTT. The V gene is TRBV6-5, the J gene TRBJ1-1, with TRBD1 as a possible D gene (5 bases). Germline loops: CDR1 MNHEY, CDR2 SVGAGI. V was pared by 2 bases and J by 5 bases, with 12 bases between. The CDR3 contains 14 residues.

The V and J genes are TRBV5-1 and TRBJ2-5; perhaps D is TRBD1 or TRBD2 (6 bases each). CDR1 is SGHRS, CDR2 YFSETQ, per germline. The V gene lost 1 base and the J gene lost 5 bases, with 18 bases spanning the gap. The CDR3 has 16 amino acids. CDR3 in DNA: TGCGCCAGCAGCTTGAATGTCGGGGGCTCCCTTGAGACCCAGTACTTC. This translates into CASSLNVGGSLETQYF.

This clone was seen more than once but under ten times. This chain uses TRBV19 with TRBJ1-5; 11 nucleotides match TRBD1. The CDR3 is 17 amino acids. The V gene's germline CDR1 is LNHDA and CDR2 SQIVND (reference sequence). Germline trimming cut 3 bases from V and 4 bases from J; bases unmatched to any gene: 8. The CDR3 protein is CASSIGLWDRGNQPQHF. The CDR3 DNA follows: TGTGCCAGTAGTATCGGGTTGTGGGACAGGGGGAATCAGCCCCAGCATTTT.

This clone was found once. The CDR3 DNA reads TGTGCCAGCTCAAAGGGGGCCTACACAGATACGCAGTATTTT. Its translation: CASSKGAYTDTQYF. The chain is built from TRBV5-8 and TRBJ2-3; TRBD1 matches 7 bases. The V segment lost 7 bases and the J segment 2 bases; nucleotides outside the gene matches: 7. The CDR3 is made up of 14 amino acids. CDR1 is SGHTS and CDR2 is YDEGEE in the germline V gene.

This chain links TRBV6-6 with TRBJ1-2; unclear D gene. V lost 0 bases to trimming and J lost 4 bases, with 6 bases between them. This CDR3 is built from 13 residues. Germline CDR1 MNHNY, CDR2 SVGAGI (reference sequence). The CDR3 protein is CASSYSQIYGYTF. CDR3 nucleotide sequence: TGTGCCAGCAGTTACTCCCAGATCTATGGCTACACCTTC.

CDR3 sequence: CASRGYRGAGQPQHF. The CDR3 coding sequence is TGTGCCAGCAGGGGTTACAGGGGCGCCGGGCAGCCCCAGCATTTT. This sequence joins TRBV6-1 and TRBJ1-5; 7 bases align to TRBD1. Germline V CDR1 and CDR2: MNHNS, SASEGT. This CDR3 region has 15 residues. After removal of 6 bases from V and 7 bases from J, the junction contained 12 bases not matched to a gene.

CDR3 loop: CASHELGLQETQYF. The CDR3 nucleotides are TGTGCCAGCCACGAACTAGGACTACAAGAGACCCAGTACTTC. This chain uses TRBV7-9 with TRBJ2-5; perhaps TRBD2 as D (6 bases). The CDR3 has 14 residues. Trimming pared 8 bases from V and 2 bases from J, leaving 15 bases between. Germline V gene data show CDR1 as SEHNR and CDR2 as FQNEAQ (reference sequence).

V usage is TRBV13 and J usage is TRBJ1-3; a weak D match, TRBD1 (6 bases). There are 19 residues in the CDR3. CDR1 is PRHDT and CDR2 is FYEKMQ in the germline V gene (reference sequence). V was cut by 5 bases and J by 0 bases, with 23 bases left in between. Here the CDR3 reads CASSLLQGKLSVSGNTIYF. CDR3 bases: TGTGCCAGCAGCCTACTACAGGGAAAATTAAGTGTCTCTGGAAACACCATATATTTT.

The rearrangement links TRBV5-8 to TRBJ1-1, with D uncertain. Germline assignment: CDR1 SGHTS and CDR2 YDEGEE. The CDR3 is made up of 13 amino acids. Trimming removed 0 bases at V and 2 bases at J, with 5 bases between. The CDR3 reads CASSLAANTEAFF. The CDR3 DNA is TGTGCCAGCAGCTTGGCAGCAAACACTGAAGCTTTCTTT. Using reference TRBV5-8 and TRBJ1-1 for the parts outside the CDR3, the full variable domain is EAGVTQSPTHLIKTRGQQATLRCSPISGHTSVYWYQQALGLGLQFLLWYDEGEERNRGNFPPRFSGRQFPNYSSELNVNALELEDSALYLCASSLAANTEAFFGQGTRLTVV.

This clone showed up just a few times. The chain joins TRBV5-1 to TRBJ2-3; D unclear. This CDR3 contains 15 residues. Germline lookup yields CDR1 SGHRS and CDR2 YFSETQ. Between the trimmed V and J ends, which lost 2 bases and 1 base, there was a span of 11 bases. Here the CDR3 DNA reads TGCGCCAGCAGCTTAGGAGAATGGGGCACAGATACGCAGTATTTT. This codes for CASSLGEWGTDTQYF.

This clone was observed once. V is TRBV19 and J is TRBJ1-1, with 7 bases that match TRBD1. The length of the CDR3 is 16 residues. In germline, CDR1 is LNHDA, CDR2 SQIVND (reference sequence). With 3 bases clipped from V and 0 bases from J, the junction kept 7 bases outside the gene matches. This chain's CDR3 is CASSIKGQDMNTEAFF. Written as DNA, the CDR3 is TGTGCCAGTAGTATTAAAGGACAGGACATGAACACTGAAGCTTTCTTT.

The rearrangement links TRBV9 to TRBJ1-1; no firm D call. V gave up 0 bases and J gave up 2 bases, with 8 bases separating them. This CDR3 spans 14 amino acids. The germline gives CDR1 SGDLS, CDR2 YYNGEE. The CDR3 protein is CASSVEGSNTEAFF. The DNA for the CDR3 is TGTGCCAGCAGCGTAGAGGGCAGCAACACTGAAGCTTTCTTT.

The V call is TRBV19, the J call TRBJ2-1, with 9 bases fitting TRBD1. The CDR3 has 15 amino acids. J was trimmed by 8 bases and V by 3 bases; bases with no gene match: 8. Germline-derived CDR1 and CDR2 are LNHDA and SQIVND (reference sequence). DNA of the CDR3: TGTGCCAGTAGTATCCAAGGACAGGGGTTCGATGAGCAGTTCTTC. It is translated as CASSIQGQGFDEQFF.

The CDR3 nucleotides read TGTGCCAGCAGCAAAGTATTGGGGGTAGGGATCCGCAATCAGCCCCAGCATTTT. Residues: CASSKVLGVGIRNQPQHF. The rearrangement links TRBV21-1 to TRBJ1-5. TRBV21-1 is a pseudogene. CDR3 length: 18 residues.

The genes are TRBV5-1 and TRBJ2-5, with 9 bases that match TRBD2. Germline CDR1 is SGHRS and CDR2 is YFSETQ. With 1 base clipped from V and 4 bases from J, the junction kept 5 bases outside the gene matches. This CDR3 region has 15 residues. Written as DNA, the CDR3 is TGCGCCAGCAGCTTGCGCGGGGGGGAAGGAGAGACCCAGTACTTC. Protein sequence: CASSLRGGEGETQYF.

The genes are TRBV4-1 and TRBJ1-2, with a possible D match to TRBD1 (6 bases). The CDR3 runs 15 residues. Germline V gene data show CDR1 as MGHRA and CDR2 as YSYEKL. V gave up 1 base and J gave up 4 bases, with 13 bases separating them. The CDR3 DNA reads TGCGCCAGCAGCCAAGTCCCCACAGGGACCTATGGCTACACCTTC. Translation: CASSQVPTGTYGYTF.

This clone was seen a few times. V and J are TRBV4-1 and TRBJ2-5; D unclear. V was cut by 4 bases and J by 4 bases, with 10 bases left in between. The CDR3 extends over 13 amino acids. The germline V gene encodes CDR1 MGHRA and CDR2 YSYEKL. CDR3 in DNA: TGCGCCAGCAGCCCGGCGGCTCGAGAGACCCAGTACTTC. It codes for CASSPAARETQYF.

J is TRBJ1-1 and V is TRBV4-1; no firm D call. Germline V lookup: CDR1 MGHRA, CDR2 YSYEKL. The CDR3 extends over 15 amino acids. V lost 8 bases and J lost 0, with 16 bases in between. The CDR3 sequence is CASAKPDTVNTEAFF. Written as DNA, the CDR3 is TGCGCCAGCGCGAAGCCTGACACGGTGAACACTGAAGCTTTCTTT.

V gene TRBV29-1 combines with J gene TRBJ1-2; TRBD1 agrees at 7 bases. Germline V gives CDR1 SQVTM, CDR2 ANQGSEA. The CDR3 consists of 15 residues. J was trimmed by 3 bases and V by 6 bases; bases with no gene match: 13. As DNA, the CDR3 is TGCAGCGTGGATGTTGGGACAGAGATGTACTATGGCTACACCTTC. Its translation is CSVDVGTEMYYGYTF. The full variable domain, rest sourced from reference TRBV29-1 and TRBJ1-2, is SAVISQKPSRDICQRGTSLTIQCQVDSQVTMMFWYRQQPGQSLTLIATANQGSEATYESGFVIDKFPISRPNLTFSTLTVSNMSPEDSSIYLCSVDVGTEMYYGYTFGSGTRLTVV.

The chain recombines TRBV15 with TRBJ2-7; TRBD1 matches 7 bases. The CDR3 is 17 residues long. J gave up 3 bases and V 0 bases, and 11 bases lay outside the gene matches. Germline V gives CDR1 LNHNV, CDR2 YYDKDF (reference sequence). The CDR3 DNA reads TGTGCCACCAGCAGAGACTCCCTCGCGACAGGGAACTACGAGCAGTACTTC. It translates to CATSRDSLATGNYEQYF.

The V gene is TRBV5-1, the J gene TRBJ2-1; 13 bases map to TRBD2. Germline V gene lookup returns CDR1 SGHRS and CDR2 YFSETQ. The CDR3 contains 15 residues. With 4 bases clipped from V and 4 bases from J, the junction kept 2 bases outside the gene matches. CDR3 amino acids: CASSLTSGGYNEQFF. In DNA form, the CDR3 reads TGCGCCAGCAGCCTGACTAGCGGGGGGTACAATGAGCAGTTCTTC.

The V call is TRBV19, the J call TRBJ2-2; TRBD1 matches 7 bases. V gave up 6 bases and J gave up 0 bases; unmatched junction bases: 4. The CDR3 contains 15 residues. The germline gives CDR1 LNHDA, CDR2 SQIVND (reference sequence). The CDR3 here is CASSPGQPNTGELFF. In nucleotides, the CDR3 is TGTGCCAGTAGCCCGGGACAGCCGAACACCGGGGAGCTGTTTTTT.

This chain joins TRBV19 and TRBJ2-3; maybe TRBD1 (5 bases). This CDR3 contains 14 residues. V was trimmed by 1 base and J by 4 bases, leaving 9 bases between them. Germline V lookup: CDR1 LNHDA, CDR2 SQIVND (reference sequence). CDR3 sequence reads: CASSIAGFPDTQYF. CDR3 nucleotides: TGTGCCAGTAGTATAGCAGGGTTTCCAGATACGCAGTATTTT.

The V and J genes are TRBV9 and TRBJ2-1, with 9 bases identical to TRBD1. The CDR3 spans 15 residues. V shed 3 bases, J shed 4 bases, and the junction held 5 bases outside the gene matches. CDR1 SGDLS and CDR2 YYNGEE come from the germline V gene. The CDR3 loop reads CASSEQGAGYNEQFF. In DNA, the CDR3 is TGTGCCAGCAGCGAACAGGGGGCAGGGTACAATGAGCAGTTCTTC.

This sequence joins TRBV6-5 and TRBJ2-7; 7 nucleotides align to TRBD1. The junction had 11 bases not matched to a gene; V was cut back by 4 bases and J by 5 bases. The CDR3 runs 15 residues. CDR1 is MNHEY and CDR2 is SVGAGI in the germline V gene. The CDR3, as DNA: TGTGCCAGCAGTTTACAGGGGTTCTACGGCGACGAGCAGTACTTC. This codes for CASSLQGFYGDEQYF.

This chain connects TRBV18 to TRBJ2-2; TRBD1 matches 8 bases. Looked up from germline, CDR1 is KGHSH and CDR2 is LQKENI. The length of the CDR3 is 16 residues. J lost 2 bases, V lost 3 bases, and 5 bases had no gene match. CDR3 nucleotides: TGTGCCAGCTCACCCCAAGACAGGGGAAACACCGGGGAGCTGTTTTTT. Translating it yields CASSPQDRGNTGELFF.

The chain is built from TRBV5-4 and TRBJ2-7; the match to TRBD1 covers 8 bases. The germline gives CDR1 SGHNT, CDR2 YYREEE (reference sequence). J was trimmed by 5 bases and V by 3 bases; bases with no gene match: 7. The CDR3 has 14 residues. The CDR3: CASSWLGQDHEQYF. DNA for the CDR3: TGTGCCAGCAGCTGGCTGGGACAGGACCACGAGCAGTACTTC.